This entry concerns a single TCR beta chain. The data are from a study of blood T cell repertoires in COVID-19. Background on the study: Samples came from the United States, Italy and Spain, spanning acute and convalescent COVID-19.

The repertoire was sequenced with immunoSEQ multiplex PCR; TCRdb's copy has only in-frame clones and lacks some. This table holds some 300,000 clones, just under 90% found once. Germline assignment: CDR1 SGHDT and CDR2 YYEEEE. CDR3 size: 16 residues. The ends were cut back, 0 bases at V and 3 bases at J, with 13 bases in the middle. Seattle-derived patients entered the study during active infection and were followed longitudinally. The clonotype was recovered from a woman aged 50 to 65 with COVID-19, enrolled during active disease. This rearrangement joins TRBV5-6 to TRBJ1-5; possibly TRBD1 for D (6 bases). Sequencing was done on a sample of peripheral blood. The CDR3 sequence: CASSLGGGGPNQPQHF. The CDR3 DNA reads TGTGCCAGCAGCTTGGGGGGCGGGGGGCCCAATCAGCCCCAGCATTTT.